The 6 T cell receptor beta chains below all came from one sample that was sequenced in a study of cytomegalovirus exposure and HLA in healthy donors. PCR was performed using 60 Vbeta and 13 Jbeta primers. Profiled with immunoSEQ multiplex PCR; TCRdb holds only in-frame clones, not every one. Among about 88,000 clones listed, around 89% were seen once. Sequencing was done on a sample of PBMCs. These TCRs come from a man between 18 and 35 years old in good health and CMV-seronegative.

V is TRBV18 and J is TRBJ1-3; 9 bases line up with TRBD1. Trimming cost V 6 bases and J 1 base; bases outside gene matches: 7. Germline assignment: CDR1 KGHSH and CDR2 LQKENI. The CDR3 has 16 amino acids. For the CDR3, the DNA is TGTGCCAGCTCGAATCAAGACAGGGGGTCTGGAAACACCATATATTTT. It encodes CASSNQDRGSGNTIYF. Full variable domain (missing parts from reference TRBV18 and TRBJ1-3): NAGVMQNPRHLVRRRGQEARLRCSPMKGHSHVYWYRQLPEEGLKFMVYLQKENIIDESGMPKERFSAEFPKEGPSILRIQQVVRGDSAAYFCASSNQDRGSGNTIYFGEGSWLTVV.

The genes are TRBV7-2 and TRBJ2-3, with D possibly being TRBD2 (6 bases). Germline CDR1 SGHTA, CDR2 FQGNSA. V lost 4 bases to trimming and J lost 6 bases, with 14 bases between them. There are 14 residues in the CDR3. This CDR3 is CASSWDLLRDTQYF. The CDR3 coding sequence is TGTGCCAGCAGCTGGGACTTACTGCGGGATACGCAGTATTTT. Supplemented by reference TRBV7-2 and TRBJ2-3, the full variable domain reads GAGVSQSPSNKVTEKGKDVELRCDPISGHTALYWYRQSLGQGLEFLIYFQGNSAPDKSGLPSDRFSAERTGGSVSTLTIQRTQQEDSAVYLCASSWDLLRDTQYFGPGTRLTVL.

A single count supports this clone. This chain connects TRBV5-4 to TRBJ2-2; 7 bases match TRBD1. The junction had 5 bases not matched to a gene; V was cut back by 4 bases and J by 5 bases. This CDR3 has 14 amino acids. CDR1 is SGHNT, CDR2 YYREEE, per germline (reference sequence). The CDR3 here is CASSTTGETGELFF. For the CDR3, the DNA is TGTGCCAGCAGCACTACAGGGGAGACCGGGGAGCTGTTTTTT. Together with reference TRBV5-4 and TRBJ2-2, the CDR3 gives the full variable domain: ETGVTQSPTHLIKTRGQQVTLRCSSQSGHNTVSWYQQALGQGPQFIFQYYREEENGRGNFPPRFSGLQFPNYSSELNVNALELDDSALYLCASSTTGETGELFFGEGSRLTVL.

The rearrangement links TRBV15 to TRBJ2-7, with 9 bases lining up with TRBD2. Germline trimming cut 0 bases from V and 5 bases from J; bases unmatched to any gene: 8. The germline gives CDR1 LNHNV, CDR2 YYDKDF (reference sequence). This CDR3 contains 16 residues. CDR3 coding DNA: TGTGCCACCAGCAGAGATCCGGCGGGAGGGGGCCACGAGCAGTACTTC. Translated: CATSRDPAGGGHEQYF.

This chain uses TRBV29-1 with TRBJ2-3; D not certain. Germline V lookup: CDR1 SQVTM, CDR2 ANQGSEA. CDR3 length equals 13 residues. The V gene lost 2 bases and the J gene lost 0 bases, with 6 bases spanning the gap. The CDR3 protein is CSVENGSTDTQYF. In nucleotides, the CDR3 is TGCAGCGTTGAAAACGGGAGCACAGATACGCAGTATTTT.

The chain combines TRBV11-1 with TRBJ2-2; the match to TRBD1 covers 9 bases. The CDR3 is 15 amino acids. Germline assignment: CDR1 SGHAT and CDR2 FQDESV (reference sequence). Germline trimming cut 6 bases from V and 6 bases from J; bases unmatched to any gene: 8. The CDR3 region is CASRPNTGGPGELFF. DNA for the CDR3: TGTGCCAGCAGACCTAACACAGGGGGCCCCGGGGAGCTGTTTTTT.